The clone carrying this TCR beta chain was seen just once. This table comes from immunoSEQ multiplex PCR, and its TCRdb copy is limited to in-frame clones, with some not included. This sample carries over 90,000 clones, approximately 88% of them seen once, and the ten largest clones take approximately 14%. The data originate from a study of identifying expanded T cells in peripheral blood. CDR3 length equals 20 residues. Germline values: CDR1 LNHDA, CDR2 SQIVND (reference sequence). J lost 3 bases, V lost 11 bases, and 20 bases had no gene match. The TCR was taken from a person between 18 and 75 years old in good health. The V and J genes are TRBV19 and TRBJ2-6; 12 bases match TRBD2. Sequenced sample: blood. The CDR3 DNA sequence: TGTGCCTCCGGACTAGCGGGACCCCTATTTAGCTCTGGTGGGGCCAACGTCCTGACTTTC. It yields the protein CASGLAGPLFSSGGANVLTF.